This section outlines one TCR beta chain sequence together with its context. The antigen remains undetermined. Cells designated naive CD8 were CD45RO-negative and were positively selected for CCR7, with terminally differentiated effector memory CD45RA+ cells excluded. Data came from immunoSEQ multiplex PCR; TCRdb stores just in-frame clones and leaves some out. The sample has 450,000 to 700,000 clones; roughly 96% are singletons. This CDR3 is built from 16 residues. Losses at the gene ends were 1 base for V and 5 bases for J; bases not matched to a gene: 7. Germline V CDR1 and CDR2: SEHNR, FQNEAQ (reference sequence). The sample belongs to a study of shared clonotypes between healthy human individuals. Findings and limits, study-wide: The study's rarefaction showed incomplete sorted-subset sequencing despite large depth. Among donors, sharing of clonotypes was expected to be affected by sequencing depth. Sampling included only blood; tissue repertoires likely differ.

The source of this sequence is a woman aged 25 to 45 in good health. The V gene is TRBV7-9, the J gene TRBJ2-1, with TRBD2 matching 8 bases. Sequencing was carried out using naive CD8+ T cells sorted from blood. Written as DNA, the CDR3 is TGTGCCAGCAGCTTAGGGTCGGGAGGGCCTAACAATGAGCAGTTCTTC. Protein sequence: CASSLGSGGPNNEQFF.